These 9 T cell receptor beta chains share one sample of origin, sequenced in a study of T cells after yellow fever vaccination. Using its own MiXCR run on the 5' RACE reads, TCRdb lists one record per CDR3 protein. Among about 96,000 distinct CDR3 sequences listed, more than 7.5% were seen once. The source material was CD8+ T cells not binding an NS4B(214-222) dextramer, sorted from PBMCs, sampled more than 14 days after the first yellow fever vaccination. All receptors derive from a man aged 18 to 30 who received the YFV17D yellow fever vaccine.

This clonotype was picked up a small number of times. This sequence joins TRBV9 and TRBJ1-2; 8 bases map to TRBD1. The trim removed 7 bases at V and 6 bases at J, leaving 5 bases unmatched. Germline V gene sequence: CDR1 SGDLS, CDR2 YYNGEE. The CDR3 totals 12 residues. This CDR3 reads CASEGTGNGYTF. The CDR3 bases are TGTGCCAGCGAAGGGACAGGCAATGGCTACACCTTC.

This clonotype was recorded a few times. The V call is TRBV15, the J call TRBJ2-7, with D perhaps assigned TRBD1 or TRBD2 (7 bases each). The CDR3 sequence is 15 residues long. Germline loops: CDR1 LNHNV, CDR2 YYDKDF (reference sequence). V shed 4 bases and J shed 2 bases, with 15 bases lying between them. CDR3 loop: CATSMGGTVPYEQYV. CDR3 coding DNA: TGTGCCACCAGCATGGGGGGGACAGTCCCCTACGAGCAGTACGTC.

This clonotype has only a few counts. This chain joins TRBV6-2 or TRBV6-3 and TRBJ2-3; 10 bases map to TRBD1. The CDR3 contains 16 residues. The trim removed 8 bases at V and 3 bases at J, leaving 11 bases unmatched. Germline CDR1 and CDR2: MNHEY and SVGEGT. As DNA, the CDR3 is TGTGCCAGCTCCCAGTGGGACAGGGGATTGACAGATACGCAGTATTTT. This sequence encodes CASSQWDRGLTDTQYF.

The genes are TRBV29-1 and TRBJ2-1, with D possibly matching TRBD2 (5 bases). CDR1 and CDR2 (germline): SQVTM, ANQGSEA. Trimming took off 4 bases at V and 5 bases at J, with 15 bases between the two ends. This CDR3 spans 14 amino acids. The CDR3 DNA reads TGCAGCGTTGTGGTCGGGGTCTTAAACAATGAGCAGTTCTTC. It specifies CSVVVGVLNNEQFF.

The gene calls are TRBV29-1 and TRBJ1-3, with D unclear. The V gene's germline CDR1 is SQVTM and CDR2 ANQGSEA. This CDR3 has 14 amino acids. Trimming removed 2 bases at V and 4 bases at J, with 12 bases between. CDR3: CSVETRDIGNTIYF. Here the CDR3 DNA reads TGCAGCGTTGAAACTCGGGATATCGGAAACACCATATATTTT.

This chain links TRBV7-6 with TRBJ1-1, with a possible D match to TRBD1 (6 bases). Between the trimmed V and J ends, which lost 1 base and 7 bases, there was a span of 13 bases. The CDR3 sequence is 14 residues long. Germline V lookup: CDR1 SGHVS, CDR2 FNYEAQ. CDR3 DNA: TGTGCCAGCAGCTTAGTGGGGAGGGGGAATGAAGCTTTCTTT. Amino acid sequence: CASSLVGRGNEAFF.

In this sample, this clonotype turned up a few times. The genes are TRBV7-6 and TRBJ2-2; no clear D. Deletions cut 1 base from V and 1 base from J, with 7 bases between. Germline V gene sequence: CDR1 SGHVS, CDR2 FNYEAQ. This CDR3 is built from 15 residues. Here the CDR3 DNA reads TGTGCCAGCAGCTTAGGGGTACTGAACACCGGGGAGCTGTTTTTT. This codes for CASSLGVLNTGELFF.

The V call is TRBV12-5, the J call TRBJ2-3; D not certain. The CDR3 consists of 13 residues. V was clipped by 6 bases and J by 2 bases, with 9 bases between them. CDR1 is LGHNT, CDR2 FRNRAP, per germline. In nucleotides, the CDR3 is TGTGCTAGTGGGCTCAGATCCACAGATACGCAGTATTTT. It encodes CASGLRSTDTQYF. The whole variable domain, remainder taken from reference TRBV12-5 and TRBJ2-3, is DARVTQTPRHKVTEMGQEVTMRCQPILGHNTVFWYRQTMMQGLELLAYFRNRAPLDDSGMPKDRFSAEMPDATLATLKIQPSEPRDSAVYFCASGLRSTDTQYFGPGTRLTVL.

This clonotype was counted at least ten times. In DNA form, the CDR3 reads TGTGCCAGCAGTTTATGGAGTGAAGCTTTCTTT. This sequence encodes CASSLWSEAFF. This sequence joins TRBV12-3 or TRBV12-4 and TRBJ1-1; no clear D. The CDR3 loop spans 11 amino acids. V was cut by 2 bases and J by 7 bases, with 5 bases left in between.